What follows are 25 T cell receptor beta chains derived from one specimen sequenced in a study of blood T cells in healthy people across ages. PCR was performed a second time for about 6 to 11 cycles using a sample-barcoded 5' primer and a J-beta primer mix. A single record per CDR3 protein comes from TCRdb applying MiXCR to the 5' RACE reads. Of some 1.5 million distinct CDR3 sequences listed, less than 45% were seen once; the top ten hold over 3.5%. The material sequenced was blood. These TCRs come from a woman younger than 35 in good health.

This clonotype has just a few counts. The V and J genes are TRBV7-9 and TRBJ2-7; 10 bases agree with TRBD2. Germline trimming cut 4 bases from V and 3 bases from J; bases unmatched to any gene: 6. Germline CDR1 and CDR2: SEHNR and FQNEAQ (reference sequence). The CDR3 totals 15 residues. The CDR3 sequence: CASSSFSGGLYEQYF. CDR3 sequence (DNA): TGTGCCAGCAGCTCCTTTAGCGGGGGGCTCTACGAGCAGTACTTC. The whole variable domain, filled in from reference TRBV7-9 and TRBJ2-7, reads DTGVSQNPRHKITKRGQNVTFRCDPISEHNRLYWYRQTLGQGPEFLTYFQNEAQLEKSRLLSDRFSAERPKGSFSTLEIQRTEQGDSAMYLCASSSFSGGLYEQYFGPGTRLTVT.

This clonotype was counted a few times. The CDR3 coding sequence is TGTGCCAGCAGTTTGGGGCCGGGAGTGGGCTACACCTTC. This gives the protein CASSLGPGVGYTF. This chain uses TRBV6-5 with TRBJ1-2; the D gene is possibly TRBD1 (5 bases). V was pared by 4 bases and J by 8 bases, with 14 bases between. The CDR3 loop spans 13 amino acids. Per germline, CDR1 MNHEY and CDR2 SVGAGI.

The chain recombines TRBV7-9 with TRBJ1-2, with 7 bases matching TRBD1. The CDR3 sequence is 16 residues long. The J segment lost 2 bases and the V segment lost 10 bases, leaving 16 bases of the junction unmatched. Germline V gene data show CDR1 as SEHNR and CDR2 as FQNEAQ (reference sequence). Here the CDR3 reads CATLKTGRGLNYGYTF. DNA for the CDR3: TGTGCCACTTTAAAGACAGGGAGGGGACTAAACTATGGCTACACCTTC.

This clonotype appeared a few times. The gene calls are TRBV27 and TRBJ2-5, with D uncertain. V was pared by 2 bases and J by 1 base, with 8 bases between. The CDR3 is 14 residues long. Germline CDR1 reads MNHEY; CDR2 reads SMNVEV (reference sequence). The DNA for the CDR3 is TGTGCCAGCAGTTTAAGTGCGGCCCAAGAGACCCAGTACTTC. This gives the protein CASSLSAAQETQYF.

The chain couples TRBV7-2 to TRBJ1-4, with D hard to call. This CDR3 has 15 residues. The germline V gene has CDR1 SGHTA and CDR2 FQGNSA. The ends were cut back, 3 bases at V and 4 bases at J, with 12 bases in the middle. Here the CDR3 DNA reads TGTGCCAGCAGCTTGTTTGGCCAGAATAATGAAAAACTGTTTTTT. It is translated as CASSLFGQNNEKLFF.

This clonotype has more than one count but fewer than ten. The chain employs TRBV28 and TRBJ2-1, with D tentatively TRBD1 (6 bases). The CDR3 runs to 14 residues. Deletions cut 4 bases from V and 8 bases from J, with 15 bases between. Germline values: CDR1 MDHEN, CDR2 SYDVKM. The CDR3 coding sequence is TGTGCCAGCAGTTCCACACAGGGTATCTATGAGCAGTTCTTC. It codes for CASSSTQGIYEQFF.

This sequence joins TRBV7-2 and TRBJ2-5; perhaps TRBD2 as D (5 bases). Deletions cut 4 bases from V and 0 bases from J, with 12 bases between. The CDR3 covers 15 residues. From germline, CDR1 is SGHTA and CDR2 FQGNSA. The CDR3 loop is CASSSRELNQETQYF. DNA of the CDR3: TGTGCCAGCAGCTCCCGGGAACTAAACCAAGAGACCCAGTACTTC.

The rearrangement links TRBV3-1 to TRBJ2-1; D gene unclear. Germline lookup yields CDR1 LGHDT and CDR2 YNNKEL (reference sequence). V was cut by 3 bases and J by 3 bases, with 15 bases left in between. This CDR3 has 16 residues. The CDR3 region is CASSHFVGRNYNEQFF. For the CDR3, the DNA is TGTGCCAGCAGCCATTTCGTTGGCAGGAACTACAATGAGCAGTTCTTC.

J is TRBJ1-4 and V is TRBV20-1; no clear D. Germline V lookup: CDR1 DFQATT, CDR2 SNEGSKA (reference sequence). V was pared by 2 bases and J by 0 bases, with 7 bases between. CDR3 length: 14 residues. The CDR3 nucleotides read TGCAGTGCTAGACGGATCCCAACTAATGAAAAACTGTTTTTT. It translates to CSARRIPTNEKLFF.

The rearrangement joins TRBV4-3 to TRBJ2-2; D unclear. Between the trimmed V and J ends, which lost 2 bases and 4 bases, there was a span of 5 bases. The CDR3 totals 13 residues. Germline V CDR1 and CDR2: LGHNA, YSLEER. The CDR3 region is CASSQRSTGELFF. In DNA form, the CDR3 reads TGCGCCAGCAGCCAACGGAGCACCGGGGAGCTGTTTTTT.

This clonotype occurred a few times. The rearrangement uses TRBV20-1 and TRBJ1-5; D is ambiguous. The CDR3 covers 15 residues. Germline loops: CDR1 DFQATT, CDR2 SNEGSKA (reference sequence). V was trimmed by 7 bases and J by 0 bases, leaving 16 bases between them. The CDR3 DNA is TGCAGTGGTAGTGTGTTCGGGGTTAGCAATCAGCCCCAGCATTTT. It codes for CSGSVFGVSNQPQHF.

The gene calls are TRBV29-1 and TRBJ1-2; 7 bases match TRBD1. This CDR3 has 12 residues. Germline CDR1 is SQVTM and CDR2 is ANQGSEA. V trimming: 6 bases; J trimming: 7 bases; junction bases outside the gene matches: 8. The CDR3 is CSVMTGQGGYTF. The DNA of the CDR3 is TGCAGCGTGATGACAGGGCAAGGTGGCTACACCTTC.

The chain couples TRBV4-3 to TRBJ2-3; D could derive from TRBD1 or TRBD2 (5 bases each). Trimming shortened V by 1 base and J by 5 bases, and 16 bases separated the two germline ends. Germline CDR1 and CDR2: LGHNA and YSLEER. This CDR3 region has 16 residues. This chain's CDR3 is CASSQGAGTAGDTQYF. In DNA form, the CDR3 reads TGCGCCAGCAGCCAAGGAGCAGGGACCGCAGGAGATACGCAGTATTTT.

The table lists this clonotype with a few counts. The V gene is TRBV20-1, the J gene TRBJ2-3; 9 positions agree with TRBD2. This CDR3 contains 14 residues. Germline CDR1 DFQATT, CDR2 SNEGSKA (reference sequence). J was trimmed by 5 bases and V by 3 bases; bases with no gene match: 6. In nucleotides, the CDR3 is TGCAGTGCTAGTCCGGTAGCGGGGGTAGATACGCAGTATTTT. It yields the protein CSASPVAGVDTQYF.

The J gene is TRBJ2-1, the V gene TRBV14, with a possible D match to TRBD1 (6 bases). Germline V gene sequence: CDR1 SGHDN, CDR2 FVKESK. The CDR3 runs 13 residues. The V end lost 4 bases, the J end lost 10 bases, and 14 bases lay between the germline ends. CDR3 sequence: CASSLIQGSEQFF. The CDR3 DNA reads TGTGCCAGCAGCCTAATACAGGGAAGCGAGCAGTTCTTC.

The sample holds a few counts of this clonotype. The rearrangement uses TRBV7-3 and TRBJ2-3; the D gene is possibly TRBD2 (6 bases). The CDR3 totals 15 residues. The germline V gene has CDR1 SGHTA and CDR2 FQGTGA. V was shortened by 1 base and J by 1 base, with 9 bases between the two germline ends. CDR3: CASSLRRDGTDTQYF. DNA of the CDR3: TGTGCCAGCAGCTTAAGGCGGGACGGCACAGATACGCAGTATTTT. The full variable domain, its missing parts supplied by reference TRBV7-3 and TRBJ2-3, is GAGVSQTPSNKVTEKGKYVELRCDPISGHTALYWYRQSLGQGPEFLIYFQGTGAADDSGLPNDRFFAVRPEGSVSTLKIQRTERGDSAVYLCASSLRRDGTDTQYFGPGTRLTVL.

The chain recombines TRBV12-5 with TRBJ2-5; D unclear. V lost 4 bases to trimming and J lost 5 bases, with 5 bases between them. The CDR3 is 11 amino acids. From germline, CDR1 is LGHNT and CDR2 FRNRAP. CDR3 nucleotide sequence: TGTGCTAGTGGTTCGAGGGAGACCCAGTACTTC. Encoded protein: CASGSRETQYF. The whole variable domain, remainder taken from reference TRBV12-5 and TRBJ2-5, is DARVTQTPRHKVTEMGQEVTMRCQPILGHNTVFWYRQTMMQGLELLAYFRNRAPLDDSGMPKDRFSAEMPDATLATLKIQPSEPRDSAVYFCASGSRETQYFGPGTRLLVL.

The CDR3 is CASSQQSSDTQYF. The CDR3 coding sequence is TGTGCCAGCTCACAACAGAGCTCGGATACGCAGTATTTT. This sequence joins TRBV18 and TRBJ2-3; D call uncertain. Germline V gene lookup returns CDR1 KGHSH and CDR2 LQKENI. CDR3 length: 13 amino acids. V was shortened by 4 bases and J by 6 bases, with 11 bases between the two germline ends.

This clonotype has just a few counts. The chain joins TRBV13 to TRBJ2-7; 7 nucleotides agree with TRBD2. V shed 1 base, J shed 0 bases, and the junction held 6 bases outside the gene matches. The CDR3 covers 16 residues. Germline values: CDR1 PRHDT, CDR2 FYEKMQ (reference sequence). The CDR3 reads CASSLVPAGISYEQYF. CDR3 DNA sequence: TGTGCCAGCAGCTTAGTTCCAGCGGGGATCTCCTACGAGCAGTACTTC.

J is TRBJ2-2 and V is TRBV27; 8 bases are a match to TRBD2. The J segment lost 2 bases and the V segment lost 5 bases, leaving 4 bases of the junction unmatched. CDR1 MNHEY and CDR2 SMNVEV come from the germline V gene (reference sequence). The CDR3 loop spans 15 amino acids. The CDR3 bases are TGTGCCAGCAGTCCAGCGGGAGTCAACACCGGGGAGCTGTTTTTT. Translation: CASSPAGVNTGELFF.

J is TRBJ2-1 and V is TRBV24-1; D uncertain. The V gene's germline CDR1 is KGHDR and CDR2 SFDVKD. The CDR3 is made up of 12 amino acids. V lost 8 bases to trimming and J lost 5 bases, with 9 bases between them. CDR3: CATTDTDNEQFF. DNA of the CDR3: TGTGCCACCACCGACACAGACAATGAGCAGTTCTTC.

The rearrangement joins TRBV28 to TRBJ2-1; 9 bases agree with TRBD2. Germline CDR1 MDHEN, CDR2 SYDVKM. The CDR3 loop spans 17 amino acids. The ends lost 3 bases at V and 2 bases at J; junction bases unmatched: 8. Here the CDR3 DNA reads TGTGCCAGCAGTTTGGGTCGAGGCGGGAGGGCCTACAATGAGCAGTTCTTC. Its protein is CASSLGRGGRAYNEQFF.

This clonotype has just a few counts. The V call is TRBV5-1, the J call TRBJ2-2, with 9 positions matching TRBD1. Per germline, CDR1 SGHRS and CDR2 YFSETQ. The ends lost 3 bases at V and 6 bases at J; junction bases unmatched: 6. CDR3 length: 15 residues. The CDR3 DNA follows: TGCGCCAGCAGCTCGGACAGGGGAGGTCCCGGGGAGCTGTTTTTT. Its protein is CASSSDRGGPGELFF.

This clonotype showed up just once. The chain uses TRBV21-1 and TRBJ2-7; the DNA was not compared with TRBD1, the D call given in the table. TRBV21-1 is marked as a pseudogene. The CDR3 spans 16 residues. CDR3: CASLAGGRPGVHEQYF. In DNA form, the CDR3 reads TGTGCCAGCCTGGCAGGGGGTAGACCCGGAGTCCACGAGCAGTACTTC.

The chain is built from TRBV5-1 and TRBJ1-6; 7 nucleotides line up with TRBD1. Germline V gene sequence: CDR1 SGHRS, CDR2 YFSETQ. The length of the CDR3 is 13 residues. Trimming at V came to 7 bases and at J to 6 bases, leaving 4 bases not matched to a gene. DNA of the CDR3: TGCGCCAGCGCGTCAGGGGGTAATTCACCCCTCCACTTT. Residues: CASASGGNSPLHF.